These T cell receptor beta chains were read from a single sample in a study of identical twins. TCRdb fed the 5' RACE reads into MiXCR, producing one record per CDR3 protein. The table shows 200,000 to 250,000 distinct CDR3 sequences, with 5.5% to 7.5% occurring only once. These data were likewise used in another study, on T cells expressing NK-cell markers.

Sequencing was carried out using CD8+ T cells sorted from blood. Receptors originate from a woman younger than 35 in good health. The CDR3 runs from the conserved cysteine through the conserved F or W. D genes are given only for firm matches. Only some rows state a clone size, as once, few, many or a class for expanded clones.

many,TRBJ2-5,TRBV9,.,CASSPRWGDLGGEGETQYF,TGTGCCAGCAGCCCTCGGTGGGGGGACCTCGGGGGCGAGGGAGAGACCCAGTACTTC
few,TRBJ2-1,TRBV9,TRBD2,CASSVLAGDNEQFF,TGTGCCAGCAGCGTCCTAGCGGGAGATAATGAGCAGTTCTTC
many,TRBJ2-1,TRBV12-3/TRBV12-4,.,CASSLVRWEQFF,TGTGCCAGCAGTTTGGTACGATGGGAGCAGTTCTTC
many,TRBJ1-1,TRBV29-1,.,CSARTPEAFF,TGCAGCGCTCGGACGCCTGAAGCTTTCTTT
.,TRBJ2-7,TRBV4-3,.,CASSQDKRGVYEQYF,TGCGCCAGCAGCCAAGATAAACGGGGCGTATACGAGCAGTACTTC
.,TRBJ2-2,TRBV3-1,.,CASSQDGSHTGELFF,TGTGCCAGCAGCCAAGATGGCAGTCACACCGGGGAGCTGTTTTTT
many,TRBJ2-1,TRBV12-3/TRBV12-4,TRBD1,CASSSRGLYNEQFF,TGTGCCAGCAGTTCGAGGGGGCTGTACAATGAGCAGTTCTTC
many,TRBJ2-1,TRBV7-9,.,CASSLDWLNEQFF,TGTGCCAGCAGCTTGGACTGGCTCAATGAGCAGTTCTTC
once,TRBJ1-5,TRBV5-6,.,CARSLGISQPQHF,TGTGCCAGGAGCTTGGGGATTAGTCAGCCCCAGCATTTT
.,TRBJ1-6,TRBV12-5,.,CASGLVVRDPYNSPLHF,TGTGCTAGTGGTTTGGTGGTCCGGGATCCCTATAATTCACCCCTCCACTTT
few,TRBJ1-5,TRBV7-8,.,CASSSPGQPQHF,TGTGCCAGCAGCTCCCCTGGACAGCCCCAGCATTTT
many,TRBJ2-7,TRBV29-1,.,CSVVGGFEQYF,TGCAGCGTTGTAGGAGGGTTCGAGCAGTACTTC
few,TRBJ2-1,TRBV5-1,.,CASSLVGGGNEQFF,TGCGCCAGCAGCTTGGTTGGCGGTGGGAATGAGCAGTTCTTC
many,TRBJ2-1,TRBV12-3/TRBV12-4,.,CASSSLAGHNEQFF,TGTGCCAGCAGTTCCCTGGCGGGTCATAATGAGCAGTTCTTC
.,TRBJ2-1,TRBV10-2,.,CASSKGADYNEQFF,TGCGCCAGCAGTAAGGGAGCGGACTACAATGAGCAGTTCTTC
many,TRBJ2-5,TRBV12-5,.,CASGPGGHLERETQYF,TGTGCTAGTGGTCCGGGGGGACATTTAGAGCGGGAGACCCAGTACTTC
few,TRBJ2-5,TRBV7-9,TRBD2,CASSAGGRGAWQETQYF,TGTGCCAGCAGCGCCGGGGGGAGAGGTGCTTGGCAAGAGACCCAGTACTTC
many,TRBJ1-1,TRBV12-5,.,CASGLSRTNTEAFF,TGTGCTAGTGGTTTGTCAAGGACGAACACTGAAGCTTTCTTT
.,TRBJ2-3,TRBV5-6,TRBD2,CASSLERLAGGIKDTQYF,TGTGCCAGCAGCTTGGAAAGGCTAGCGGGAGGTATAAAGGATACGCAGTATTTT
.,TRBJ2-7,TRBV6-1,.,CASNSDGLGAGQYF,TGTGCCAGCAACTCGGACGGCCTGGGGGCCGGGCAGTACTTC
.,TRBJ1-5,TRBV19,.,CASSIAEYQPQHF,TGTGCCAGTAGTATAGCGGAGTATCAGCCCCAGCATTTT
many,TRBJ1-1,TRBV20-1,.,CSAKGWAENTEAFF,TGCAGTGCTAAGGGATGGGCCGAGAACACTGAAGCTTTCTTT
.,TRBJ2-5,TRBV30,.,CAWEGQQETQYF,TGTGCCTGGGAAGGACAGCAAGAGACCCAGTACTTC
few,TRBJ2-1,TRBV29-1,TRBD1,CSVEQGARNEQFF,TGCAGCGTCGAACAGGGGGCGAGGAATGAGCAGTTCTTC
many,TRBJ2-1,TRBV11-1,.,CASSAMRTWANGEQFF,TGTGCCAGCAGCGCTATGAGGACTTGGGCAAACGGTGAGCAGTTCTTC
.,TRBJ1-5,TRBV6-5,.,CASSSVPGPNQPQHF,TGTGCCAGCAGTTCAGTCCCGGGACCTAATCAGCCCCAGCATTTT
many,TRBJ1-2,TRBV6-1,.,CASSEGDGLNYGYTF,TGTGCCAGCAGTGAAGGGGACGGATTAAACTATGGCTACACCTTC
.,TRBJ1-4,TRBV5-1,.,CASSLGEGPSNEKLFF,TGCGCCAGCAGCTTGGGAGAGGGGCCCTCGAATGAAAAACTGTTTTTT
many,TRBJ2-1,TRBV12-5,TRBD2,CASGFEPRERYNEQFF,TGTGCTAGTGGTTTTGAGCCGCGGGAGCGCTACAATGAGCAGTTCTTC
few,TRBJ1-2,TRBV20-1,.,CSAREAPKVGYGYTF,TGCAGTGCTAGAGAGGCTCCAAAGGTGGGCTATGGCTACACCTTC
many,TRBJ1-2,TRBV29-1,.,CSPFPGTVNYGYTF,TGCAGCCCTTTTCCCGGGACGGTCAACTATGGCTACACCTTC
.,TRBJ1-2,TRBV7-9,.,CASSLGLENYGYTF,TGTGCCAGCAGCTTAGGCCTCGAGAACTATGGCTACACCTTC
.,TRBJ1-2,TRBV29-1,.,CSVDRTGNYGYTF,TGCAGCGTCGACCGTACAGGGAACTATGGCTACACCTTC
.,TRBJ2-1,TRBV5-6,TRBD2,CASSFVLAGDEQFF,TGTGCCAGCAGCTTCGTCCTAGCGGGAGACGAGCAGTTCTTC
few,TRBJ2-7,TRBV10-1,TRBD2,CASSAGGGFDEQYF,TGCGCCAGCAGTGCGGGAGGAGGGTTCGACGAGCAGTACTTC
many,TRBJ2-5,TRBV3-1,.,CASSQDQGRKETQYF,TGTGCCAGCAGCCAAGATCAGGGACGTAAAGAGACCCAGTACTTC
.,TRBJ2-3,TRBV5-6,TRBD1,CASLIDRGGPDTQYF,TGTGCCAGCCTGATCGACAGGGGGGGGCCAGATACGCAGTATTTT
.,TRBJ2-1,TRBV9,TRBD2,CASSVGQRGDNEQFF,TGTGCCAGCAGCGTAGGTCAGCGGGGGGACAATGAGCAGTTCTTC
many,TRBJ1-1,TRBV27,.,CASRRGGTEAFF,TGTGCCAGCAGGAGAGGGGGCACTGAAGCTTTCTTT
few,TRBJ2-3,TRBV12-3/TRBV12-4,.,CASSLRAADTQYF,TGTGCCAGCAGTTTAAGAGCCGCAGATACGCAGTATTTT
many,TRBJ2-5,TRBV10-3,.,CAITPSWGSETQYF,TGTGCCATCACTCCGAGCTGGGGGTCAGAGACCCAGTACTTC
.,TRBJ1-4,TRBV2,.,CASSEVDVSSAEKLFF,TGTGCCAGCAGTGAAGTTGACGTCTCCTCAGCCGAAAAACTGTTTTTT
many,TRBJ1-5,TRBV3-1,.,CASSQGTLGQPQHF,TGTGCCAGCAGCCAAGGGACATTGGGACAGCCCCAGCATTTT